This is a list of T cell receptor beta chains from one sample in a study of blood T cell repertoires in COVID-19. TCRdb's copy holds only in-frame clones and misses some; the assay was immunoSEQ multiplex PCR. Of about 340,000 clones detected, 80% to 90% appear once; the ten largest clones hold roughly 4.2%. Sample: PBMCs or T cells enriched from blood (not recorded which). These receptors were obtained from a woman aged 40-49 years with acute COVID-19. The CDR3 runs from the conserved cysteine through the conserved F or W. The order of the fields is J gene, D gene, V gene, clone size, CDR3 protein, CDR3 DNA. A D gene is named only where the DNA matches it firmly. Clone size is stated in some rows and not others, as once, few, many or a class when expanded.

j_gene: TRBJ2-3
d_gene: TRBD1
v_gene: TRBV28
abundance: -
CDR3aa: CASRSRDRGFEWDTQYF
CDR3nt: TGTGCCAGCAGGAGTCGGGACAGGGGGTTTGAGTGGGATACGCAGTATTTT

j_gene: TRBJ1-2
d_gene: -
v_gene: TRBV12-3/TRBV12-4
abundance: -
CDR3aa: CASSLDSNYGYTF
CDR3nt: TGTGCCAGCAGCCTAGACAGTAACTATGGCTACACCTTC

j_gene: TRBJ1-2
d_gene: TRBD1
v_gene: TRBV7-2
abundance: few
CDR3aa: CASKQGTGKSNYGYTF
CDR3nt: TGTGCCAGCAAACAAGGGACAGGGAAATCGAACTATGGCTACACCTTC

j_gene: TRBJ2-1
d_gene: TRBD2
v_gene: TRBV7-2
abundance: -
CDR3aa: CASSDTRLAGGPIGPEQFF
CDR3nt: TGTGCCAGCAGCGACACCCGACTAGCGGGAGGGCCTATAGGACCTGAGCAGTTCTTC

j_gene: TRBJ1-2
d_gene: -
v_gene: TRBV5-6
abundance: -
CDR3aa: CASSLEPRVRGYTF
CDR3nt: TGTGCCAGCAGCTTGGAGCCCAGGGTAAGGGGCTACACCTTC

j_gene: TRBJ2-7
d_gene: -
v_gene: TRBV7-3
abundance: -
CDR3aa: CASSQTGGGGTYEQYF
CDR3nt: TGTGCCAGCAGCCAGACGGGCGGCGGAGGGACCTACGAGCAGTACTTC

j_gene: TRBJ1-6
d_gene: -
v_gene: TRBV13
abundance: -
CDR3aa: CASSQSARGSGYNSPLHF
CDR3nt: TGTGCCAGCAGTCAATCAGCGAGGGGGTCGGGTTATAATTCACCCCTCCACTTT

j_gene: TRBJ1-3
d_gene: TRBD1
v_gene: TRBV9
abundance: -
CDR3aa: CASSRRGTGVISDTIYF
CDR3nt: TGTGCCAGCAGCCGTAGAGGGACAGGGGTTATTAGTGACACCATATATTTT

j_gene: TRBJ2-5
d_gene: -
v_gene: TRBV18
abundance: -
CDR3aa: CASSPGTRAQETQYF
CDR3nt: TGTGCCAGCTCACCCGGGACTCGAGCTCAAGAGACCCAGTACTTC

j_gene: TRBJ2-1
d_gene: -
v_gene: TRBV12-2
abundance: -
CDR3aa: CASRLMSSYNEQFF
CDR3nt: TGTGCAAGTCGCTTAATGAGCTCCTACAATGAGCAGTTCTTC

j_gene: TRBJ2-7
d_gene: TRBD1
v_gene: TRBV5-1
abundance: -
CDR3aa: CASKGRGTEQYF
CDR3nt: TGCGCCAGCAAAGGCAGGGGGACCGAGCAGTACTTC

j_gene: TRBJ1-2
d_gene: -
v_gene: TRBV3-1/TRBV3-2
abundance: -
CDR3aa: CASSQEEDRIYGYTF
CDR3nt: TGTGCCAGCAGCCAAGAAGAGGACAGAATTTATGGCTACACCTTC

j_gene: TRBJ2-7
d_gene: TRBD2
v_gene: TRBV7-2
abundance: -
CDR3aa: CASSISLAGAPYEQYF
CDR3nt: TGTGCCAGCAGCATATCCCTAGCGGGGGCCCCCTACGAGCAGTACTTC

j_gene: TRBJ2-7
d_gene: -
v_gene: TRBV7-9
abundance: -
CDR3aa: CASSLLTRRYEQYF
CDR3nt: TGTGCCAGCAGCCTCCTAACAAGGAGATACGAGCAGTACTTC

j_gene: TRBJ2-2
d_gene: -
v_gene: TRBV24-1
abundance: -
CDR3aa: CATSGQATGELFF
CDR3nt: TGTGCCACCAGTGGACAGGCCACCGGGGAGCTGTTTTTT

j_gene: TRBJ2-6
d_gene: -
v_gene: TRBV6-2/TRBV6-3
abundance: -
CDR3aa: CASSYSSTGWVLNVLTF
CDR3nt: TGTGCCAGCAGTTACTCGAGTACAGGGTGGGTCCTTAACGTCCTGACTTTC

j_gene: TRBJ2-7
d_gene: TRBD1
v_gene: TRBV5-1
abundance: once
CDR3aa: CASSPTTGSYEQYF
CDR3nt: TGCGCCAGCAGCCCGACGACAGGGAGCTACGAGCAGTACTTC

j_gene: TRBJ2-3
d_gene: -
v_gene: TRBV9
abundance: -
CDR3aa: CASSGRRADTQYF
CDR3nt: TGTGCCAGCAGCGGGAGACGCGCAGATACGCAGTATTTT

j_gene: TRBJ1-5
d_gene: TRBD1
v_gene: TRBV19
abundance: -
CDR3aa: CASSLPGQGLRQPQHF
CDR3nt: TGTGCCAGTAGTTTGCCGGGACAGGGGTTGAGACAGCCCCAGCATTTT

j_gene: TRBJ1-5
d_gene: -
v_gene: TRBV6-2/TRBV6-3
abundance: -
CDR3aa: CASSYSQGPQHF
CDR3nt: TGTGCCAGCAGTTATTCCCAGGGGCCCCAGCATTTT

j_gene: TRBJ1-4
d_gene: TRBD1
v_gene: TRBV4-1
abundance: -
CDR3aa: CASSQGGPLGQGSEKLFF
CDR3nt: TGCGCCAGCAGCCAAGGAGGGCCATTGGGACAGGGAAGTGAAAAACTGTTTTTT

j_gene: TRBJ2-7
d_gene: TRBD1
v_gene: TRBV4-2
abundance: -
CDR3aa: CASSQPDRVWEQYF
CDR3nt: TGTGCCAGCAGCCAACCGGACAGGGTTTGGGAGCAGTACTTC

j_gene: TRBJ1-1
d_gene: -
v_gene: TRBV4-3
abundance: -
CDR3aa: CASSQDQGMRSEAFF
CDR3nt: TGCGCCAGCAGCCAAGATCAGGGCATGAGGAGTGAAGCTTTCTTT

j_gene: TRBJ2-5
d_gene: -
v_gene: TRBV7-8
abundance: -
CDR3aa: CASSLRETGKETQYF
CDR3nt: TGTGCCAGCAGCTTAAGGGAGACGGGGAAAGAGACCCAGTACTTC

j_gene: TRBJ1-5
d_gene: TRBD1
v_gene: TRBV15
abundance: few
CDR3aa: CATSSMGQGRNQPQHF
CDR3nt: TGTGCCACCAGCAGTATGGGACAGGGTCGTAATCAGCCCCAGCATTTT

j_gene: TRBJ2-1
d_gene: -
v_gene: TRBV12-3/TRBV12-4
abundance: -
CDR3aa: CASSLVDYEQFF
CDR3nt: TGTGCCAGCAGTTTAGTGGACTATGAGCAGTTCTTC

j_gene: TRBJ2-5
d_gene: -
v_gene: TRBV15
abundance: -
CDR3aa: CATSRDSLSRETQYF
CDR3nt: TGTGCCACCAGCAGAGATTCACTTAGCAGAGAGACCCAGTACTTC

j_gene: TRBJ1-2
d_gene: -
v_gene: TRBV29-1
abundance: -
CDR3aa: CSVVGRAGGYTF
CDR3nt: TGCAGCGTTGTGGGCAGGGCAGGGGGCTACACCTTC

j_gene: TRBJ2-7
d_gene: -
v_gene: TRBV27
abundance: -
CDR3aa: CASSRQANSYEQYF
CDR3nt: TGTGCCAGCAGTAGACAGGCCAACTCCTACGAGCAGTACTTC

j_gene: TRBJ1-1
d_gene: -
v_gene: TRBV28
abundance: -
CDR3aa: CASSYRGGAFF
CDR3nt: TGTGCCAGCTCTTACCGAGGTGGGGCTTTCTTT

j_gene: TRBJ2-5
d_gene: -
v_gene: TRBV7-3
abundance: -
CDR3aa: CASSFGTKETQYF
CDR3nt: TGTGCCAGCAGCTTCGGGACAAAAGAGACCCAGTACTTC

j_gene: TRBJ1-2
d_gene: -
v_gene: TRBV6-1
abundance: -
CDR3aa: CASSERPGFLGGYTF
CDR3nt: TGTGCCAGCAGTGAAAGGCCAGGGTTTCTCGGTGGCTACACCTTC

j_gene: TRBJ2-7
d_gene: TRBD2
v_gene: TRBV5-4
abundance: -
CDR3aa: CASALAGAGEQYF
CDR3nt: TGTGCCAGCGCACTAGCGGGGGCGGGGGAGCAGTACTTC

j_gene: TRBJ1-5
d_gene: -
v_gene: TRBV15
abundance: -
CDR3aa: CATSRAGERGSQPQHF
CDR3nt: TGTGCCACCAGCAGAGCAGGAGAAAGGGGAAGTCAGCCCCAGCATTTT

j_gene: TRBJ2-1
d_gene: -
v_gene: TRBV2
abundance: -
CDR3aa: CASNTNGGDEQFF
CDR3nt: TGTGCCAGCAACACGAACGGGGGAGATGAGCAGTTCTTC

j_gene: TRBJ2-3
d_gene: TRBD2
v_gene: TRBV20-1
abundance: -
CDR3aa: CSASFPVGLGSDTQYF
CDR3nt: TGCAGTGCTAGTTTCCCAGTGGGACTAGGATCAGATACGCAGTATTTT